This T cell receptor beta chain derives from a study of T cell responses to AZD1222 COVID-19 vaccine. Findings and caveats of the study: Spike-specific TCR depth and breadth grew after two AZD1222 doses.

The method was immunoSEQ multiplex PCR; TCRdb's version includes in-frame clones alone and lacks a portion of them. The sample lists tens of thousands of clones, 70% to 90% occurring once. This CDR3 has 14 residues. Germline V gene sequence: CDR1 KGHSH, CDR2 LQKENI. V lost 2 bases and J lost 0, with 5 bases in between. With regard to this clone: Its target is not known.

The sequence came from an adult in good health. V is TRBV18 and J is TRBJ1-3; D unresolved. This specimen was peripheral blood, taken on day 0 of AZD1222 vaccination. CDR3 amino acids: CASSPGPSGNTIYF. The CDR3 coding sequence is TGTGCCAGCTCACCAGGACCCTCTGGAAACACCATATATTTT.